One and the same sample provided the 10 T cell receptor beta chains below, sequenced in a study of blood T cell repertoires in COVID-19. Repertoires were generated with immunoSEQ multiplex PCR, while TCRdb's copy carries only in-frame clones and drops some. The sample lists about 380,000 clones; about 90% were seen once. Sequences were obtained from PBMCs or T cells enriched from blood (not recorded which). The receptors stem from a woman younger than 45 who had recovered from COVID-19.

This clone has just one count. V is TRBV7-2 and J is TRBJ1-3; perhaps TRBD1 as D (6 bases). This CDR3 region has 15 residues. Germline V gives CDR1 SGHTA, CDR2 FQGNSA. The germline V and J ends were trimmed by 1 base and 4 bases, with 11 bases remaining between them. The CDR3 reads CASSLDRVQGNTIYF. The CDR3 nucleotides read TGTGCCAGCAGCTTAGACAGGGTGCAAGGAAACACCATATATTTT.

The chain uses TRBV9 and TRBJ2-5; 7 bases fit TRBD2. Germline trimming cut 0 bases from V and 9 bases from J; bases unmatched to any gene: 5. CDR3 length: 13 amino acids. CDR1 is SGDLS and CDR2 is YYNGEE in the germline V gene. The CDR3 reads CASSVAQGGPQYF. The CDR3 DNA sequence: TGTGCCAGCAGCGTAGCTCAGGGAGGGCCCCAGTACTTC. Supplemented by reference TRBV9 and TRBJ2-5, the full variable domain reads DSGVTQTPKHLITATGQRVTLRCSPRSGDLSVYWYQQSLDQGLQFLIQYYNGEERAKGNILERFSAQQFPDLHSELNLSSLELGDSALYFCASSVAQGGPQYFGPGTRLLVL.

V and J are TRBV6-2 or TRBV6-3 and TRBJ1-2, with TRBD1 identical over 10 bases. This CDR3 has 15 residues. V dropped 2 bases and J dropped 8; count of bases not matched to a gene: 8. Germline V gives CDR1 MNHEY, CDR2 SVGEGT. CDR3 in amino acids: CASSYRQTGGRGYTF. The DNA of the CDR3 is TGTGCCAGCAGTTACCGGCAGACAGGGGGCAGAGGCTACACCTTC.

This clone has a single count. The CDR3 DNA sequence: TGTGCCAGCAGCTTGCCCCAGACAGGTATCAATGAGCAGTTCTTC. Translating it yields CASSLPQTGINEQFF. This chain uses TRBV5-4 with TRBJ2-1; weak D call: TRBD1 (6 bases). Germline V lookup: CDR1 SGHNT, CDR2 YYREEE (reference sequence). The CDR3 runs 15 residues. Trimming pared 1 base from V and 6 bases from J, leaving 14 bases between.

As to this clone: A read error may account for a junction end that differs from germline. The rearrangement uses TRBV5-1 and TRBJ1-2; 7 bases agree with TRBD1. Per the germline V gene, CDR1 is SGHRS and CDR2 is YFSETQ. The CDR3 has 14 residues. The CDR3 DNA reads TGCGCCAGCAGCTTGACAGGGGTGAACTATGGCTACATCTTC. It codes for CASSLTGVNYGYIF.

The V gene is TRBV6-5, the J gene TRBJ2-3; D gene ambiguous. Trimming took off 0 bases at V and 6 bases at J, with 7 bases between the two ends. CDR1 is MNHEY and CDR2 is SVGAGI in the germline V gene. The CDR3 contains 13 residues. The CDR3 sequence: CASSYSVEDTQYF. The CDR3 DNA follows: TGTGCCAGCAGTTACTCGGTTGAGGATACGCAGTATTTT.

As to this clone: Its ends do not fully match the called genes, so a read error is possible. The V gene is TRBV30, the J gene TRBJ1-1; no definite D call. Per germline, CDR1 GTSNPN and CDR2 SVGIG (reference sequence). CDR3 length equals 16 residues. The CDR3 region is CAWAIEGRQWNAEAFF. The CDR3 DNA reads as TGTGCCTGGGCAATAGAGGGTCGCCAATGGAACGCTGAAGCTTTCTTT.

The chain couples TRBV25-1 to TRBJ1-1; D unresolved. Germline CDR1 reads MGHDK; CDR2 reads SYGVNS. This CDR3 is built from 12 residues. With 6 bases removed from V and 3 bases from J, the gap between germline ends came to 8 bases. CDR3 protein: CASRDFYTEAFF. The CDR3 DNA reads as TGTGCCAGCAGGGACTTTTACACTGAAGCTTTCTTT.

This chain connects TRBV29-1 to TRBJ1-2, with TRBD1 as a possible D gene (6 bases). Trimming stripped 5 bases from V and 6 bases from J, with 16 bases between. CDR1 and CDR2 from the germline V gene are SQVTM and ANQGSEA. This CDR3 spans 13 amino acids. The CDR3 protein is CSVMSGQLDGYTF. For the CDR3, the DNA is TGCAGCGTTATGTCTGGACAGCTAGATGGCTACACCTTC.

The genes are TRBV5-1 and TRBJ1-5; unclear D gene. The CDR3 loop spans 14 amino acids. Per the germline V gene, CDR1 is SGHRS and CDR2 is YFSETQ. Trimming removed 0 bases at V and 5 bases at J, with 9 bases between. The CDR3 coding sequence is TGCGCCAGCAGCTTGGACGGAGGCGATCAGCCCCAGCATTTT. Its translation is CASSLDGGDQPQHF. Based on the CDR3 plus reference TRBV5-1 and TRBJ1-5, the full variable domain is KAGVTQTPRYLIKTRGQQVTLSCSPISGHRSVSWYQQTPGQGLQFLFEYFSETQRNKGNFPGRFSGRQFSNSRSEMNVSTLELGDSALYLCASSLDGGDQPQHFGDGTRLSIL.